The entry below gives a single T cell receptor beta chain sequence along with its context. This clone has just a few counts. Its antigen remains undetermined. No clone much larger than this one lies a single base away; base qualities are absent. These data originate in a study of beta chain features in type 1 diabetes (dated by TCRdb to between 2017 and 2018). A note on the overall study: Mean age, gender distribution, total cell number and subset yield did not differ between patients and healthy donors. Regulatory and stem cell-like memory subsets were isolated from only 8 patients and roughly 8 healthy donors, whereas naive and central memory subsets came from all 30 or so donors. In the study, recently diagnosed type 1 diabetes patients and matched healthy donors were compared on the TCRB repertoires of their sorted circulating CD4+ T cell subsets. Across all samples, 90 million to 130 million sorted cells were examined, and cell number per subset correlated strongly with RNA yield. General study outcomes and caveats: At VDJ recombination sites, type 1 diabetes patients had fewer insertions and more deleted nucleotides, which implies abnormalities in thymic rearrangement. Only small numbers of individuals were included in the HLA sub-analyses, which left unresolved whether HLA type had any influence on TCRB rearrangement. Sequencing cDNA rather than genomic DNA could over-represent highly expressing activated cells, although activation and CD3 levels did not differ between groups. Type 1 diabetes patients showed a moderate but significant shortening of TCRB CDR3 length in all four CD4+ subsets. Naive, central memory and regulatory TCRB repertoires appeared more similar among patients than among healthy donors. Shorter templates might have been favored by PCR, but patient and control samples were amplified and corrected together, so both groups would have been affected equally by any skew.

All of the isolated RNA was reverse transcribed with the High Capacity cDNA Reverse Transcription Kit, so expressed TCRB transcripts were sequenced. Deep immunoSEQ sequencing was applied to naive, central memory and regulatory T cell samples, giving an average of about 3.6 million total reads per sample. After sorted cells were lysed in RLT buffer, RNA was extracted with DNase-treated RNeasy Micro or Mini kits, with the choice depending on cell number. Each cell subset was processed separately to prevent cross-contamination, with patient and healthy donor samples processed together. The immunoSEQ multiplex PCR was used to amplify TCRB sequences from cDNA, yielding 87-bp fragments that span the CDR3 region. Sequencing of the amplicons was done on the Illumina HiSeq platform. Turning to the authors' computational methods: Synthetic template baselines were used to correct PCR bias computationally, reads within Hamming distance 2 were collapsed together, and singletons that could not be merged were discarded. Reads were aligned to IMGT to assign V, D and J genes, CDR3 length, and insertions or deletions at six rearrangement sites. Within each subset, clonotype counts were normalized to sorted cell number, and only after that were true diversity and Gini coefficients computed with the tcR R package. The overlap coefficient, calculated on TCRB nucleotide sequences, was used to measure repertoire sharing. TCRdb's version of the immuneACCESS table is confined to in-frame rearrangements and falls short of the full clone set. An unresolved V gene accounts for under half of the shortfall where checked; the remainder is of unknown origin. The DNA was the basis for D and trimming; V, J and clone size are from that table. This sample holds around 160,000 clones; around 8% were observed only once. Clones ranked in the top ten supply 0.45% to 0.6% of the sample.

A single peripheral blood draw of around 0.11 L on average was collected from each donor into heparinised tubes. A BD FACSAria II and a panel including CD45RO, CCR7, CD25, CD127, CD95 and CD27 were used to sort naive, central memory, regulatory and stem cell-like memory CD4+ T cells. A purity above 98% was achieved for all sorted populations. PBMCs were isolated immediately by Lymphoprep density gradient centrifugation and stained directly without culture. To minimize batch effects, samples were stained and sorted in pairs, one healthy donor with one patient per experiment. The V and J ends are trimmed by 4 bases and 6 bases, leaving 17 bases between them. The CDR3 starts with the cysteine, ends with the phenylalanine, and has 14 residues. Just the 42-base CDR3 DNA is kept, in frame starting at base 1. CDR1 and CDR2, looked up from the germline V gene, are SGHRS and YFSETQ.

The sequenced sample was central memory CD4+ T cells from blood. The sequence came from a woman between 18 and 29 years old with type 1 diabetes. The chain is encoded by TRBV5-1 joined to TRBJ2-7, with TRBD1 as a weak D call on 7 bases. The CDR3 protein: CASSLRGTAGEQYF. The nucleotide sequence is given as TGCGCCAGCAGCCTACGGGGGACAGCCGGCGAGCAGTACTTC.